Sequencing of this T cell receptor beta chain was carried out in a study of early T cells in non-severe SARS-CoV-2 infection. Study context: Sequenced material consisted of bulk RNA (from unsorted whole blood), and chains were unpaired.

As concerns this clonotype: A single base separates this from a much larger clone, so it may be a read error.

Between the trimmed V and J ends, which lost 0 bases and 2 bases, there was a span of 14 bases. This CDR3 contains 16 residues. Germline CDR1 reads LGHNT; CDR2 reads FRNRAP. MiXCR was run by TCRdb on the 5' RACE reads, yielding one entry per CDR3 protein. Among tens of thousands of distinct CDR3 sequences listed, under 15% were seen once. This chain links TRBV12-5 with TRBJ2-7, with D unclear. The sample taken for sequencing was whole blood. The origin of this receptor is an adult who was a healthcare worker with PCR-confirmed SARS-CoV-2 infection or an uninfected control (not recorded which). CDR3 residues: CASGLVVGQSTYEQYF. CDR3 DNA sequence: TGTGCTAGTGGTTTGGTAGTAGGTCAGTCCACCTACGAGCAGTACTTC.